This is a list of T cell receptor beta chains from one sample in a study of blood T cells in healthy people across ages. From the 5' RACE reads, TCRdb called clonotypes with MiXCR, one entry per CDR3 protein. The table has some 710,000 distinct CDR3 sequences, roughly 20% seen once. Sequenced: blood. These receptors all come from a man between 65 and 79 years old in good health. Both conserved end residues are part of each CDR3. A D gene is named only where the DNA matches it firmly.

v_gene,j_gene,d_gene,CDR3aa
TRBV6-6,TRBJ2-2,TRBD2,CASSAPGGNTGELFF
TRBV6-5,TRBJ1-2,TRBD1,CASSRDRVPYGYTF
TRBV5-1,TRBJ2-5,TRBD2,CASSPWIRGGIRETQYF
TRBV29-1,TRBJ1-2,.,CSVEDRTRYGYTF
TRBV4-3,TRBJ2-5,TRBD2,CASSQDLAGPLRTQYF
TRBV27,TRBJ1-2,TRBD1,CASKGDRGVSAAAGYTF
TRBV28,TRBJ2-5,.,CASSSHIGAEETQYF
TRBV24-1,TRBJ2-3,.,CATSDRATDTQYF
TRBV20-1,.,TRBD2,CSARRLASGRFTVRDEQFF
TRBV2,TRBJ1-1,TRBD1,CASRGQELGNTEAFF
TRBV7-9,TRBJ2-7,.,CASSPLEAAYEQYF
TRBV20-1,TRBJ2-4,TRBD2,CSAAPLLAGGNIQYF
TRBV18,TRBJ2-2,.,CASSPRGDSGELFF
TRBV28,TRBJ1-5,TRBD1,CASTPGTGAYQPQHF
TRBV6-6,TRBJ1-6,.,CASSPLGSYNSPLHF
TRBV7-6,.,TRBD2,CASSFAGDYEQYF
TRBV20-1,.,TRBD2,CSALAGGQETQYF
TRBV5-6,TRBJ2-4,.,CASGSDRAKNIQYF
TRBV7-2,TRBJ2-7,.,CASSRGLPIEQYF
TRBV6-4,TRBJ2-3,TRBD1,CASSDPTGTGYTDTQYF
TRBV7-2,TRBJ2-5,.,CASSFRGLAETQYF
TRBV7-9,TRBJ1-2,.,CASSPTGVGNYGYTF
TRBV7-8,TRBJ2-1,TRBD2,CASSSGLVIQEQFF
TRBV20-1,TRBJ2-4,TRBD1,CSAQGEGKNIQYF
TRBV20-1,TRBJ2-3,.,CSARALGPGYF
TRBV5-1,TRBJ1-1,TRBD1,CASLGQLNTEAFF
TRBV12-3/TRBV12-4,TRBJ2-7,.,CASSLSYEQCF
TRBV12-3/TRBV12-4,TRBJ1-5,.,CASSYGTGPQHF
TRBV2,TRBJ2-1,.,CASSAPGVSSYNEQFF
TRBV14,TRBJ2-1,TRBD2,CASSQSSGEPRNEQFF
TRBV20-1,TRBJ1-5,.,CSAHRPSNQPQHF
TRBV5-1,TRBJ2-7,.,CASSFQGPTYEQYF
TRBV11-3,TRBJ2-3,.,CASRSVRTSTDTQYF